This T cell receptor beta chain was identified during a study of shared clonotypes between healthy human individuals. Comment on this clone: Its antigen remains unknown.

The material for each subset, its genomic DNA, was split evenly across several immunoSEQ plates. The method was immunoSEQ multiplex PCR; TCRdb's version includes in-frame clones alone and lacks a portion of them. Of approximately 82,000 clones listed, roughly two thirds are singletons. Study-wide results and limits: Only blood was sampled, and tissue TCR repertoires likely differ from blood ones. Of the naive CD4 clonotypes, about 5% were shared across several donors.

Germline V gene lookup returns CDR1 SGHVS and CDR2 FNYEAQ. The CDR3 loop spans 17 amino acids. With 1 base clipped from V and 9 bases from J, the junction kept 8 bases outside the gene matches. Sequenced sample: memory CD8+ T cells sorted from blood. Regarding subset: CD45RO+ cells pooled with CCR7-negative TemRA cells. The sequence derives from a man aged 25-45 years in good health. The rearrangement links TRBV7-6 to TRBJ2-2; 13 bases align to TRBD2. In nucleotides, the CDR3 is TGTGCCAGCAGCTTAGATGGGACTAGCGGGAACCCCCGGGAGCTGTTTTTT. Protein product: CASSLDGTSGNPRELFF.